One T cell receptor (beta chain) is described in this entry. Its antigen is not identified. The TCR beta library used iRepertoire HTBI primers with Arm-PCR amplification of CDR3. In TCRdb, the multiplex PCR reads were re-called with MiXCR into one record per CDR3 protein. There are about 470,000 distinct CDR3 sequences in the sample; 20% occur only once, and about 7.8% lies in the top ten. Trimming at V came to 5 bases and at J to 10 bases, leaving 9 bases not matched to a gene. Germline loops: CDR1 SGHRS, CDR2 YFSETQ. The CDR3 sequence is 14 residues long. Regarding time point: persistent/refractory GD, antithyroid drugs over 5 years with positive TRAb. There was RNA extracted from PBMCs, and the TCR library was made from it. The diagnosis of Graves' disease used American Thyroid Association guidelines. The source of the sample is a study of regulatory T cells in long-lasting Graves disease. Study overall: A definition of persistent Graves' disease required over 5 years of antithyroid drugs plus positive TSH receptor antibodies.

Study-level results: There were preferences for TRBV28, TRBJ1-2 and TRBJ2-5 in persistent disease. Clonotypes that were public and shared totalled about 2,500 in persistent patients versus 900 to 1,000 in new patients.

This sequence joins TRBV5-1 and TRBJ1-6, with 7 bases matching TRBD1. The clonotype comes from a female donor with Graves disease. The sample consisted of peripheral blood mononuclear cells (PBMCs), taken when the disease was refractory, from a patient treated with antithyroid drugs. The CDR3 loop is CASRQTGQDSPLHF. CDR3 bases: TGCGCCAGCAGGCAGACAGGGCAGGACTCACCCCTCCACTTT.